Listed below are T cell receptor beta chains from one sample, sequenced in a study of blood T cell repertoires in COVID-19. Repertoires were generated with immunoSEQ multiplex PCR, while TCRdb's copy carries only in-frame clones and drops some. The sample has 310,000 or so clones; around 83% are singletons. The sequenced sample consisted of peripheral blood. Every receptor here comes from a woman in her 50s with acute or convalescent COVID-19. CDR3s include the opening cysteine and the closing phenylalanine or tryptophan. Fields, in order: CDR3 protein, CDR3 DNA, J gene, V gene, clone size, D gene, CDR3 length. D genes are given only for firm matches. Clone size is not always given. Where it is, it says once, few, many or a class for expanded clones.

CDR3 protein: CASSLRDSQETQYF
CDR3 DNA: TGTGCCAGCAGCTTAAGGGACAGCCAAGAGACCCAGTACTTC
J gene: TRBJ2-5
V gene: TRBV11-2
clone size: -
D gene: TRBD1
CDR3 length: 14

CDR3 protein: CASRGPYSNQPQHF
CDR3 DNA: TGTGCCAGCAGGGGGCCCTATAGCAATCAGCCCCAGCATTTT
J gene: TRBJ1-5
V gene: TRBV28
clone size: -
D gene: -
CDR3 length: 14

CDR3 protein: CASSAGDNPLQPQHF
CDR3 DNA: TGCGCCAGCAGCGCAGGCGACAACCCGTTGCAGCCCCAGCATTTT
J gene: TRBJ1-5
V gene: TRBV4-1
clone size: -
D gene: -
CDR3 length: 15

CDR3 protein: CASSFDRETGELFF
CDR3 DNA: TGTGCCAGCAGTTTTGACAGGGAAACCGGGGAGCTGTTTTTT
J gene: TRBJ2-2
V gene: TRBV27
clone size: -
D gene: TRBD1
CDR3 length: 14

CDR3 protein: CASSKGLAGGQETQYF
CDR3 DNA: TGTGCCAGCAGCAAGGGACTAGCGGGGGGGCAAGAGACCCAGTACTTC
J gene: TRBJ2-5
V gene: TRBV5-4
clone size: -
D gene: TRBD2
CDR3 length: 16

CDR3 protein: CASSNGVNTEAFF
CDR3 DNA: TGTGCCAGCAGCAACGGGGTAAACACTGAAGCTTTCTTT
J gene: TRBJ1-1
V gene: TRBV7-3
clone size: -
D gene: -
CDR3 length: 13

CDR3 protein: CASYRDRGVTPLHF
CDR3 DNA: TGTGCCAGCTACCGGGACAGGGGAGTGACACCCCTCCACTTT
J gene: TRBJ1-6
V gene: TRBV2
clone size: -
D gene: TRBD1
CDR3 length: 14

CDR3 protein: CASSIRFTIYF
CDR3 DNA: TGTGCCAGTAGTATTCGTTTCACCATATATTTT
J gene: TRBJ1-3
V gene: TRBV19
clone size: -
D gene: -
CDR3 length: 11

CDR3 protein: CASSKTRGESPLHF
CDR3 DNA: TGTGCCAGCAGTAAGACTCGAGGAGAGTCACCCCTCCACTTT
J gene: TRBJ1-6
V gene: TRBV6-5
clone size: -
D gene: -
CDR3 length: 14

CDR3 protein: CASSESSGRDTQYF
CDR3 DNA: TGTGCCAGCAGTGAGTCTAGCGGTAGAGATACGCAGTATTTT
J gene: TRBJ2-3
V gene: TRBV2
clone size: -
D gene: TRBD2
CDR3 length: 14

CDR3 protein: CASSLYRGLVTDTQYF
CDR3 DNA: TGTGCCAGCAGCCTCTATAGGGGACTTGTCACAGATACGCAGTATTTT
J gene: TRBJ2-3
V gene: TRBV3-1/TRBV3-2
clone size: -
D gene: -
CDR3 length: 16

CDR3 protein: CAWSVVAAAQETQYF
CDR3 DNA: TGTGCCTGGAGTGTGGTAGCGGCGGCCCAAGAGACCCAGTACTTC
J gene: TRBJ2-5
V gene: TRBV30
clone size: once
D gene: -
CDR3 length: 15

CDR3 protein: CASSTYRVQETQYF
CDR3 DNA: TGCGCCAGCAGCACCTACAGGGTCCAAGAGACCCAGTACTTC
J gene: TRBJ2-5
V gene: TRBV5-1
clone size: -
D gene: -
CDR3 length: 14

CDR3 protein: CASSGGQGVQPQHF
CDR3 DNA: TGTGCCAGTAGTGGCGGGCAGGGGGTTCAGCCCCAGCATTTT
J gene: TRBJ1-5
V gene: TRBV19
clone size: -
D gene: TRBD1
CDR3 length: 14

CDR3 protein: CASNGEIAEQFF
CDR3 DNA: TGTGCCAGCAACGGGGAGATTGCTGAGCAGTTCTTC
J gene: TRBJ2-1
V gene: TRBV12-3/TRBV12-4
clone size: -
D gene: -
CDR3 length: 12

CDR3 protein: CASSPGTGGGNQPQHF
CDR3 DNA: TGTGCCAGCAGTCCCGGGACAGGGGGCGGCAATCAGCCCCAGCATTTT
J gene: TRBJ1-5
V gene: TRBV2
clone size: few
D gene: TRBD1
CDR3 length: 16

CDR3 protein: CASGLVPGVDQPQHF
CDR3 DNA: TGTGCTAGTGGTTTGGTACCGGGGGTAGATCAGCCCCAGCATTTT
J gene: TRBJ1-5
V gene: TRBV12-5
clone size: -
D gene: -
CDR3 length: 15

CDR3 protein: CASSIGTLEKLFF
CDR3 DNA: TGTGCCAGTAGTATCGGGACTCTGGAAAAACTGTTTTTT
J gene: TRBJ1-4
V gene: TRBV19
clone size: -
D gene: -
CDR3 length: 13

CDR3 protein: CASSLVGVDSGNTIYF
CDR3 DNA: TGTGCCAGCAGCTTAGTGGGCGTCGACTCTGGAAACACCATATATTTT
J gene: TRBJ1-3
V gene: TRBV7-8
clone size: -
D gene: -
CDR3 length: 16

CDR3 protein: CASSDHRYDSWARRRSSYNSPLHF
CDR3 DNA: TGTGCCAGCAGTGACCACCGATACGACAGTTGGGCGAGGAGAAGAAGCTCCTATAATTCACCCCTCCACTTT
J gene: TRBJ1-6
V gene: TRBV6-4
clone size: few
D gene: -
CDR3 length: 24

CDR3 protein: CSARQGPVAFF
CDR3 DNA: TGCAGTGCGAGACAGGGTCCAGTAGCTTTCTTT
J gene: TRBJ1-1
V gene: TRBV20-1
clone size: -
D gene: TRBD1
CDR3 length: 11

CDR3 protein: CASSPVTGTKNIQYF
CDR3 DNA: TGCGCCAGCAGCCCTGTCACCGGGACCAAAAACATTCAGTACTTC
J gene: TRBJ2-4
V gene: TRBV5-1
clone size: -
D gene: -
CDR3 length: 15

CDR3 protein: CASSPRVGSHSGNTIYF
CDR3 DNA: TGTGCCAGCAGCCCCCGGGTTGGATCCCACTCTGGAAACACCATATATTTT
J gene: TRBJ1-3
V gene: TRBV7-2
clone size: -
D gene: -
CDR3 length: 17

CDR3 protein: CAYNRGRDGYTF
CDR3 DNA: TGTGCCTACAACAGGGGGAGGGATGGCTACACCTTC
J gene: TRBJ1-2
V gene: TRBV30
clone size: -
D gene: TRBD1
CDR3 length: 12

CDR3 protein: CASSSRGDGSTDTQYF
CDR3 DNA: TGTGCCAGCAGCTCCCGGGGGGACGGATCCACAGATACGCAGTATTTT
J gene: TRBJ2-3
V gene: TRBV7-2
clone size: once
D gene: TRBD2
CDR3 length: 16

CDR3 protein: CATSRGQGAENTGELFF
CDR3 DNA: TGTGCCACCAGCAGAGGACAGGGGGCCGAGAACACCGGGGAGCTGTTTTTT
J gene: TRBJ2-2
V gene: TRBV15
clone size: -
D gene: TRBD1
CDR3 length: 17

CDR3 protein: CASRKPGQGGEKLFF
CDR3 DNA: TGTGCCAGCAGGAAACCGGGACAGGGAGGGGAAAAACTGTTTTTT
J gene: TRBJ1-4
V gene: TRBV6-5
clone size: once
D gene: TRBD1
CDR3 length: 15

CDR3 protein: CASSLAVAGELFF
CDR3 DNA: TGTGCCAGCAGCTTGGCGGTGGCCGGGGAGCTGTTTTTT
J gene: TRBJ2-2
V gene: TRBV5-4
clone size: few
D gene: -
CDR3 length: 13

CDR3 protein: CASSPEGQFLHF
CDR3 DNA: TGCGCCAGCAGCCCGGAGGGGCAGTTCCTCCACTTT
J gene: TRBJ1-6
V gene: TRBV5-1
clone size: -
D gene: -
CDR3 length: 12

CDR3 protein: CASRGTGGVGYTF
CDR3 DNA: TGTGCCAGCAGGGGGACAGGGGGCGTTGGCTACACCTTC
J gene: TRBJ1-2
V gene: TRBV2
clone size: -
D gene: TRBD1
CDR3 length: 13

CDR3 protein: CASSQASRTEAFF
CDR3 DNA: TGTGCCAGCAGCCAAGCAAGCCGTACTGAAGCTTTCTTT
J gene: TRBJ1-1
V gene: TRBV3-1/TRBV3-2
clone size: -
D gene: -
CDR3 length: 13

CDR3 protein: CAWTWTSKNTEAFF
CDR3 DNA: TGTGCCTGGACCTGGACATCGAAGAACACTGAAGCTTTCTTT
J gene: TRBJ1-1
V gene: TRBV30
clone size: -
D gene: -
CDR3 length: 14

CDR3 protein: CASSQTRTSGIYNEQFF
CDR3 DNA: TGCGCCAGCAGCCAAACAAGGACTAGCGGGATTTACAATGAGCAGTTCTTC
J gene: TRBJ2-1
V gene: TRBV4-3
clone size: -
D gene: TRBD2
CDR3 length: 17

CDR3 protein: CASSPTGTVYQETQYF
CDR3 DNA: TGTGCCAGCAGCCCTACCGGGACAGTTTATCAAGAGACCCAGTACTTC
J gene: TRBJ2-5
V gene: TRBV11-2
clone size: -
D gene: TRBD1
CDR3 length: 16

CDR3 protein: CASSETWGQGGSGANVLTF
CDR3 DNA: TGTGCCAGCAGTGAAACGTGGGGACAGGGTGGCTCTGGGGCCAACGTCCTGACTTTC
J gene: TRBJ2-6
V gene: TRBV2
clone size: -
D gene: TRBD1
CDR3 length: 19

CDR3 protein: CASTQTTANYGYTF
CDR3 DNA: TGTGCCAGCACACAGACGACAGCTAACTATGGCTACACCTTC
J gene: TRBJ1-2
V gene: TRBV6-5
clone size: -
D gene: -
CDR3 length: 14

CDR3 protein: CASSPTSSRNTIYF
CDR3 DNA: TGCGCCAGCAGCCCCACTTCATCTAGAAACACCATATATTTT
J gene: TRBJ1-3
V gene: TRBV10-2
clone size: -
D gene: -
CDR3 length: 14